This T cell receptor beta chain derives from a study of OX40 agonist ivuxolimab in advanced cancers. Study background: An anti-OX40 (CD134) antibody with agonistic activity, ivuxolimab, was administered to patients. Study findings and constraints: Among the lowest peripheral clonal expansion occurred in 0.1-3.0 mg/kg partial responders. By week 6 at 0.1 to 3.0 mg/kg, blood CD4+ and CD8+ T cells had expanded clonally.

Profiled with immunoSEQ multiplex PCR; TCRdb holds only in-frame clones, not every one. The table records about 64,000 clones, more than 80% of them present only once. Germline CDR1 MDHEN, CDR2 SYDVKM. This CDR3 contains 14 residues. V lost 10 bases to trimming and J lost 0 bases, with 13 bases between them. Worth noting for this clone: No antigen is known for it.

This TCR was recovered from an adult with an advanced solid tumor such as melanoma, head and neck, liver or kidney cancer. The chain carries TRBV28 and TRBJ2-1; no definite D call. This specimen consisted of CD4+ or CD8+ T cells sorted from blood, obtained in a trial of the OX40 agonist ivuxolimab. The CDR3 region has the DNA TGTGCCATTCGGTCCTCCAGCTCCTACAATGAGCAGTTCTTC. It specifies CAIRSSSSYNEQFF.